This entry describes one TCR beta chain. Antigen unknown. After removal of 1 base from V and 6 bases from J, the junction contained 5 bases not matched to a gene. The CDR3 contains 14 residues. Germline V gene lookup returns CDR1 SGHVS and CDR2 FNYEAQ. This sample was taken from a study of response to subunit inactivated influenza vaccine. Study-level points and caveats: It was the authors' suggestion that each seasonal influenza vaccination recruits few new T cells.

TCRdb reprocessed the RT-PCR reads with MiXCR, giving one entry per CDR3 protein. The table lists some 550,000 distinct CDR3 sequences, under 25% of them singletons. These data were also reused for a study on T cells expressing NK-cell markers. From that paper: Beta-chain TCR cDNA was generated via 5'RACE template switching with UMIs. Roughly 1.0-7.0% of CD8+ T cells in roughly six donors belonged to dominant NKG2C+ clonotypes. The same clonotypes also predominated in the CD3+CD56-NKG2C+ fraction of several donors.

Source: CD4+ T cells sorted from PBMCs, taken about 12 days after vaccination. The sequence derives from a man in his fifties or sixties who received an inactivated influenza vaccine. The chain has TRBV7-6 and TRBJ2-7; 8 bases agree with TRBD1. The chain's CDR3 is CASSLGGTGGEQYF. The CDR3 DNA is TGTGCCAGCAGCTTAGGTGGGACAGGAGGCGAGCAGTACTTC.